The following is a TCR beta chain sequence with its context. Its antigen is currently unknown. Trimming left V 1 base short and J 4 bases short, with 10 bases between. This CDR3 spans 14 amino acids. CDR1 and CDR2 from the germline V gene are MGHRA and YSYEKL. PCR employed 60 Vbeta and 13 Jbeta primers. TCRdb's table, derived via immunoSEQ multiplex PCR, lists solely in-frame clones and lacks some. The sample consists of roughly 140,000 clones, 55% to 70% of them appearing once. The data stem from a study of cytomegalovirus exposure and HLA in healthy donors. General study results and limits: CMV serostatus was the sole immune exposure data available.

Sequenced material: PBMCs. This sequence joins TRBV4-1 and TRBJ1-1; possibly TRBD1 for D (5 bases). The TCR originated in a woman in her sixties or seventies in good health and CMV-seropositive. The CDR3 is CASSQAEGVTEAFF. The CDR3 DNA sequence: TGCGCCAGCAGCCAAGCGGAAGGGGTCACTGAAGCTTTCTTT.